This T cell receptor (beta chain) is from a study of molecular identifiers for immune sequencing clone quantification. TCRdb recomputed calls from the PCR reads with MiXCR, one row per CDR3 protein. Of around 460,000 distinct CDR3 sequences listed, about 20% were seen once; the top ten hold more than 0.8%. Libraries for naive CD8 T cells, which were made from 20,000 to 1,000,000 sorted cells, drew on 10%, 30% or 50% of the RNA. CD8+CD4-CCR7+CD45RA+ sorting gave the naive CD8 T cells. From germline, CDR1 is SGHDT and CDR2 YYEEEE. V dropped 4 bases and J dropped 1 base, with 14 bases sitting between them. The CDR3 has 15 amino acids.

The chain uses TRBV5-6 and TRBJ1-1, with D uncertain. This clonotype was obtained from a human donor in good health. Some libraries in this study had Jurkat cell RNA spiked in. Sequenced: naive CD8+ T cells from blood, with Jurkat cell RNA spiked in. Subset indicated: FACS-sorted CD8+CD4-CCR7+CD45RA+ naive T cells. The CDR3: CASSPTTRWNTEAFF. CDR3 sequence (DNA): TGTGCCAGCAGCCCCACGACCAGGTGGAACACTGAAGCTTTCTTT.